The entry that follows covers one T cell receptor (beta chain) sequence. Each patient's cancer was a locally advanced or metastatic urothelial carcinoma. TCRdb's table, derived via immunoSEQ multiplex PCR, lists solely in-frame clones and lacks some. The sample yields more than 50,000 clones, roughly 80% seen once. This sample was included in a study of PD-L1 blockade in urothelial cancer. The CDR3 is 12 amino acids. Deletions cut 10 bases from V and 0 bases from J, with 9 bases between. Germline values: CDR1 MDHEN, CDR2 SYDVKM. The specimen comprised PBMCs, sampled around atezolizumab (anti-PD-L1) treatment. The chain recombines TRBV28 with TRBJ1-1, with D possibly TRBD1 on 6 matching bases. This clonotype originated in a man in his 70s with urothelial cancer. Here the CDR3 DNA reads TGTGCCATCCAGGGGATGAACACTGAAGCTTTCTTT. It yields the protein CAIQGMNTEAFF.